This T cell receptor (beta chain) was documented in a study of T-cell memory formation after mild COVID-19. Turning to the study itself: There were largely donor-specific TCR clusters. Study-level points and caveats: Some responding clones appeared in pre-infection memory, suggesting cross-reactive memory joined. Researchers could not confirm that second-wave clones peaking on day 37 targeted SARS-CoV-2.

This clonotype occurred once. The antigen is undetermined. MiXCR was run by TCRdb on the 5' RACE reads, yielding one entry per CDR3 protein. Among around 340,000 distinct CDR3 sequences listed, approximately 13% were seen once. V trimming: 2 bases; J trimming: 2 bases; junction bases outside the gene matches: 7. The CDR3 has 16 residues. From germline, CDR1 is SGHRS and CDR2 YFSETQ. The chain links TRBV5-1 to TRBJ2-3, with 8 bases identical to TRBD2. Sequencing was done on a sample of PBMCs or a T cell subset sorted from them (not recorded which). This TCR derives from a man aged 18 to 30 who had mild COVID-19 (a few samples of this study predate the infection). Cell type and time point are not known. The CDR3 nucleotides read TGCGCCAGCAGCTTTTCAGGACTAGCCTTCACAGATACGCAGTATTTT. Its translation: CASSFSGLAFTDTQYF.